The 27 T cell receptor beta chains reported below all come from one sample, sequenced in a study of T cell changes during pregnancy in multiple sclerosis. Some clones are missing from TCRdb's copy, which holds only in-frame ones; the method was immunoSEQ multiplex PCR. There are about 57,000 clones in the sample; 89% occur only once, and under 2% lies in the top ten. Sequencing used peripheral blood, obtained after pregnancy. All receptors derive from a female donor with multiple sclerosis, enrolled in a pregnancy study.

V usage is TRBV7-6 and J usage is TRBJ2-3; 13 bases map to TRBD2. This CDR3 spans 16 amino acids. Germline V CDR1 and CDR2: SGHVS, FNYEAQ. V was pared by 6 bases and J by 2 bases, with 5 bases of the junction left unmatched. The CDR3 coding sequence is TGTGCCAGCAGTCTGACTAGCGGGGGGTTCACAGATACGCAGTATTTT. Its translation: CASSLTSGGFTDTQYF.

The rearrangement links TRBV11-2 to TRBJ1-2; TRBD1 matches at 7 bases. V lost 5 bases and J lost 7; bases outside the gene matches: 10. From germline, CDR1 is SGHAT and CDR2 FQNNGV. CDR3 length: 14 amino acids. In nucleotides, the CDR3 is TGTGCCAGCAGCCTCAGCACAGGGGTCGGTGGCTACACCTTC. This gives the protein CASSLSTGVGGYTF.

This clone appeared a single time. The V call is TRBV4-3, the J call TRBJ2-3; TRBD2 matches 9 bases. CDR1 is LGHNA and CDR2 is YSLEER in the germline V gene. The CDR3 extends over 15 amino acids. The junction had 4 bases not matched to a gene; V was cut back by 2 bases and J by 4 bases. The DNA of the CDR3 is TGCGCCAGCAGCCAACTAGCGGGGACGTCAGATACGCAGTATTTT. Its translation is CASSQLAGTSDTQYF.

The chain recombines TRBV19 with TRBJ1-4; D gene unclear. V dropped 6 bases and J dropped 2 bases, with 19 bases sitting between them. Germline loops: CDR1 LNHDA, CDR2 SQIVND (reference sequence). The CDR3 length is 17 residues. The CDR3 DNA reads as TGTGCCAGTAGACCGCAAAACCGGGGTTCGACTAATGAAAAACTGTTTTTT. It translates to CASRPQNRGSTNEKLFF.

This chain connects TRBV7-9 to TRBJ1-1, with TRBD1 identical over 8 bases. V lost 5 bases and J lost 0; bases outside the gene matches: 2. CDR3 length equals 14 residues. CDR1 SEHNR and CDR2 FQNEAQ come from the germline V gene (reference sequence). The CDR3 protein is CASSPRGLNTEAFF. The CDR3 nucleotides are TGTGCCAGCAGCCCCAGGGGGCTGAACACTGAAGCTTTCTTT.

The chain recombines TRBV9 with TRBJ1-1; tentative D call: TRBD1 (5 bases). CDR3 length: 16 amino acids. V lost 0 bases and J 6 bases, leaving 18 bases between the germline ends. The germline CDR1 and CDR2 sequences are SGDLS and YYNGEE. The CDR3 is CASSVVAGRGIPEAFF. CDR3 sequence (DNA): TGTGCCAGCAGCGTAGTGGCAGGGCGCGGTATCCCTGAAGCTTTCTTT.

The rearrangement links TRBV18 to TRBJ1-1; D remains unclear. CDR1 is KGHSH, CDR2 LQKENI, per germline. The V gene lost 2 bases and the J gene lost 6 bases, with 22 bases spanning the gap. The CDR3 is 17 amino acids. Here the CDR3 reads CASSPNQLGWGPPEAFF. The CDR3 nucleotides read TGTGCCAGCTCACCAAACCAACTAGGATGGGGTCCCCCTGAAGCTTTCTTT.

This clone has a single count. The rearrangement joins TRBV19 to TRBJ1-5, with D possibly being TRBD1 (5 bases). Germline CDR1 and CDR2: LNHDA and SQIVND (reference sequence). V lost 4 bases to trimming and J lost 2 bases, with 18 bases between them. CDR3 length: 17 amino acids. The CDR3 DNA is TGTGCCAGTAGTAGACAGTATAACACAGGTGGCAATCAGCCCCAGCATTTT. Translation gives CASSRQYNTGGNQPQHF.

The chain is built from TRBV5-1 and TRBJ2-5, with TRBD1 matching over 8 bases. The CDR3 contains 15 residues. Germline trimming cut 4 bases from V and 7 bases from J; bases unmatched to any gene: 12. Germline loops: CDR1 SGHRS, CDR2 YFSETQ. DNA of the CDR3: TGCGCCAGCAGCCCAACACAGGGGGTGGACGGGACCCAGTACTTC. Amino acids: CASSPTQGVDGTQYF.

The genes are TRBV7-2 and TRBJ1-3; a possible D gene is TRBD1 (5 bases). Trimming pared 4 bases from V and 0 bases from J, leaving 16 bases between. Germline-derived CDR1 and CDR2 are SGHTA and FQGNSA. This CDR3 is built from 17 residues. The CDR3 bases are TGTGCCAGCAGCTCCCGCATAGACAGCTACTCTGGAAACACCATATATTTT. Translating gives CASSSRIDSYSGNTIYF.

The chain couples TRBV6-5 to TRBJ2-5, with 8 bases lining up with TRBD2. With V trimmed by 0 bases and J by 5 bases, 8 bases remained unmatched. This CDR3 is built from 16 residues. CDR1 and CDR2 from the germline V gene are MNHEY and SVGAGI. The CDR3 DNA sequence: TGTGCCAGCAGTTACTCGACCGGGGGGGCCCGGGAGACCCAGTACTTC. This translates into CASSYSTGGARETQYF.

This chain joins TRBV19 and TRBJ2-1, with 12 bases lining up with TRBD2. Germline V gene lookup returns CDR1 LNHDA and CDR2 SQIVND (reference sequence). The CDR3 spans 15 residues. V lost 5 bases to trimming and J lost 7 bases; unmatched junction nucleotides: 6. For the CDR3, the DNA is TGTGCCAGTAGTCCAGGACTAGCGGGGAATAATGAGCAGTTCTTC. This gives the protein CASSPGLAGNNEQFF.

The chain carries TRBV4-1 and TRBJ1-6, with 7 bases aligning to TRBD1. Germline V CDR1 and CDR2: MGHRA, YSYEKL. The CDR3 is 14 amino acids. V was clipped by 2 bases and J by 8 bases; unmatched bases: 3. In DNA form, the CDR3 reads TGCGCCAGCAGCCAAAGGACAGGTGATTCACCCCTCCACTTT. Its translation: CASSQRTGDSPLHF.

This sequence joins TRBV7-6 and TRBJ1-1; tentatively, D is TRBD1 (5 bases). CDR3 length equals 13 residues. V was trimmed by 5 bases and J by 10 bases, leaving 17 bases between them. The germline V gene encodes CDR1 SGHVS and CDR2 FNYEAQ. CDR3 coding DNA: TGTGCCAGCAGCACCCGATCGGGGGGAGGAGCTTTCTTT. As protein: CASSTRSGGGAFF.

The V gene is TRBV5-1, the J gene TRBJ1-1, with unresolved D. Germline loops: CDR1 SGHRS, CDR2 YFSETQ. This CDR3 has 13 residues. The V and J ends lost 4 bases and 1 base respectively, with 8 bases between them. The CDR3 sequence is CASSGGPNTEAFF. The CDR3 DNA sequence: TGCGCCAGCAGCGGCGGGCCGAACACTGAAGCTTTCTTT.

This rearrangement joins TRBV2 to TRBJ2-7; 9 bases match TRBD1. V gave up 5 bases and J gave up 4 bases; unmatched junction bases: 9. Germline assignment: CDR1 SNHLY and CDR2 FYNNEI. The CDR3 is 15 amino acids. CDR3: CASSYRGLPLYEQYF. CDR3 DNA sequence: TGTGCCAGCAGTTACAGGGGGCTTCCCCTTTACGAGCAGTACTTC.

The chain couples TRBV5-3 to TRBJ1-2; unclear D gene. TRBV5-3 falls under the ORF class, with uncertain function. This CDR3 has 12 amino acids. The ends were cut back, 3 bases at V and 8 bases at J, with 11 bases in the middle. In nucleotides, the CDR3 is TGTGCCAGAAGCTCACCTTCGGTCGGCTACACCTTC. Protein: CARSSPSVGYTF.

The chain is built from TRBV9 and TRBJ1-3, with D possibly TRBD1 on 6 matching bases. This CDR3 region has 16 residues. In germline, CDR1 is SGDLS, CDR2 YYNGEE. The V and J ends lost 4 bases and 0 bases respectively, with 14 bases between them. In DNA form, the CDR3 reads TGTGCCAGCAGCCCCCAGGACAGATTCTCTGGAAACACCATATATTTT. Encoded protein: CASSPQDRFSGNTIYF.

The DNA of the CDR3 is TGCGCCAGCAGTGGCATGCAGGGTGGCGCCTACAATGAGCAGTTCTTC. Its protein product is CASSGMQGGAYNEQFF. This chain links TRBV10-1 with TRBJ2-1; tentative D call: TRBD1 (5 bases). The germline gives CDR1 WNHNN, CDR2 SYGVQD (reference sequence). CDR3 length: 16 amino acids. The V end lost 4 bases, the J end lost 2 bases, and 15 bases lay between the germline ends.

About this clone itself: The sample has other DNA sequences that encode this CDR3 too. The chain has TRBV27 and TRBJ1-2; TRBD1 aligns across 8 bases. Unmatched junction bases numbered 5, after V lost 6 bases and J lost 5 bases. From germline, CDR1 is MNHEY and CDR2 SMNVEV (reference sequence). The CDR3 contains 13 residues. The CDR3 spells CASSPDRAYGYTF. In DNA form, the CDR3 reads TGTGCCAGCAGCCCGGACAGGGCTTATGGCTACACCTTC.

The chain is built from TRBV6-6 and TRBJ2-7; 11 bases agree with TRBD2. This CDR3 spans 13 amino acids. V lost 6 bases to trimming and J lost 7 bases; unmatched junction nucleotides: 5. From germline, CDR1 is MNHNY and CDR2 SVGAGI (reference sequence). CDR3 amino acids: CASRPTSGVEQYF. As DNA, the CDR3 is TGTGCCAGCAGACCGACTAGCGGGGTTGAGCAGTACTTC.

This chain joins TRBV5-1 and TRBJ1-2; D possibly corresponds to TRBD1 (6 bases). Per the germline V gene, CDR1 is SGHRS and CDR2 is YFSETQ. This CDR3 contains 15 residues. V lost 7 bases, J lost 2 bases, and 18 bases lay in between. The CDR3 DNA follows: TGCGCCAGCGGATTCGGTTACAGGGCGAACTATGGCTACACCTTC. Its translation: CASGFGYRANYGYTF.

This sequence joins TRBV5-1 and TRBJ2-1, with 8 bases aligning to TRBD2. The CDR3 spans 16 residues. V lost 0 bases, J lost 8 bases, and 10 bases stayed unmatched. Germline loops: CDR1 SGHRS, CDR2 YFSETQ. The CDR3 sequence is CASSLVSGGAWDEQFF. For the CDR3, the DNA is TGCGCCAGCAGCTTGGTCAGCGGGGGAGCTTGGGATGAGCAGTTCTTC.

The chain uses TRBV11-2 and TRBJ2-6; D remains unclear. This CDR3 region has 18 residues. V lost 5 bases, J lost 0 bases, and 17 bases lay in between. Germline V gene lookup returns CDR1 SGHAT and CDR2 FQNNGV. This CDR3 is CASSPNHGRHSGANVLTF. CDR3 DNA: TGTGCCAGCAGCCCCAACCACGGCAGACACTCTGGGGCCAACGTCCTGACTTTC. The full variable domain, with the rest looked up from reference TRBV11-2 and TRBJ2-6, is EAGVAQSPRYKIIEKRQSVAFWCNPISGHATLYWYQQILGQGPKLLIQFQNNGVVDDSQLPKDRFSAERLKGVDSTLKIQPAKLEDSAVYLCASSPNHGRHSGANVLTFGAGSRLTVL.

The CDR3 nucleotides read TGCGCCAGCAGCCAATCAGGGTCGAGCTCTGGGGCCAACGTCCTGACTTTC. Translation gives CASSQSGSSSGANVLTF. The chain employs TRBV4-3 and TRBJ2-6; D possibly corresponds to TRBD1 (5 bases). V lost 2 bases, J lost 0 bases, and 11 bases lay in between. Germline CDR1 LGHNA, CDR2 YSLEER. The CDR3 sequence is 17 residues long.

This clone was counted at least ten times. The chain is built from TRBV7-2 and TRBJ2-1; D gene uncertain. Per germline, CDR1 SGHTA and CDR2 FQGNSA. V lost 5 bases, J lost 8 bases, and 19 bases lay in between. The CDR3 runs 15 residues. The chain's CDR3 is CASSLPWAQADEQFF. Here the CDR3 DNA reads TGTGCCAGCAGCCTCCCTTGGGCCCAGGCCGATGAGCAGTTCTTC.

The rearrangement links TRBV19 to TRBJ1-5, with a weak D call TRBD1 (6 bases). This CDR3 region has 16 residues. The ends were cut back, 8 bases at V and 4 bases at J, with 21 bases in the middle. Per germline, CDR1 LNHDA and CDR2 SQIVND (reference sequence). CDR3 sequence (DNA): TGTGCCAGTCGCTCATTCAGGGGACCGAGGAATCAGCCCCAGCATTTT. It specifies CASRSFRGPRNQPQHF.